Sequencing of this TCR beta chain was carried out in a study of human T cells and chemical hapten exposure. The V segment lost 7 bases and the J segment 5 bases; nucleotides outside the gene matches: 8. CDR3 length equals 16 residues. In germline, CDR1 is LGHDT, CDR2 YNNKEL (reference sequence). Described time point: patch test 1, 2 weeks after DPC sensitization. The treatment is: therapeutic diphenylcyclopropenone sensitization with weekly scalp DPC. In TCRdb, the RACE reads were re-called with MiXCR into one record per CDR3 protein. The sample holds some 180,000 distinct CDR3 sequences, 20% to 25% seen once.

The chain recombines TRBV3-1 with TRBJ2-2, with 12 nucleotides matching TRBD2. This receptor was identified in a woman aged 50 to 65 with alopecia areata. Some clones in this sample may be carry-over from other donors' samples. The starting material was whole blood, obtained in connection with sensitization to the hapten diphenylcyclopropenone (DPC). This CDR3 is CASTYFGLAGTGELFF. CDR3 coding DNA: TGTGCCAGCACCTATTTTGGACTAGCGGGGACCGGGGAGCTGTTTTTT. The entire variable domain, with the rest obtained from reference TRBV3-1 and TRBJ2-2, is as follows: DTAVSQTPKYLVTQMGNDKSIKCEQNLGHDTMYWYKQDSKKFLKIMFSYNNKELIINETVPNRFSPKSPDKAHLNLHINSLELGDSAVYFCASTYFGLAGTGELFFGEGSRLTVL.